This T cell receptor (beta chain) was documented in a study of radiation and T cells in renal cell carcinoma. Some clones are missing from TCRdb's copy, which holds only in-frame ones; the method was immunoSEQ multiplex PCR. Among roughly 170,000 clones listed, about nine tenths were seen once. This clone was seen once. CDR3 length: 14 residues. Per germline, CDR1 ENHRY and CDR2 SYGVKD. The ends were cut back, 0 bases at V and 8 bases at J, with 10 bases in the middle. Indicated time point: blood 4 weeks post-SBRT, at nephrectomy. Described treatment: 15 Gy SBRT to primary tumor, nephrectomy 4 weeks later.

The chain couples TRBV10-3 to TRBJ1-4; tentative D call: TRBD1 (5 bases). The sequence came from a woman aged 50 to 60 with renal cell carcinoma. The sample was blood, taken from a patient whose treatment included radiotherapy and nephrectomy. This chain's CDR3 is CAISESGGEEKLFF. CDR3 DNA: TGTGCCATCAGTGAGTCGGGGGGGGAAGAAAAACTGTTTTTT.